This TCR beta chain derives from a study of T cells in localized non-small cell lung cancer. Concerning this clone: Its antigen is as yet unknown.

Sequencing used immunoSEQ multiplex PCR; TCRdb keeps in-frame clones, though not all of them. The table records under 70,000 clones, just over 85% of them present only once. The germline V gene has CDR1 GTSNPN and CDR2 SVGIG (reference sequence). The length of the CDR3 is 14 residues. Trimming cost V 1 base and J 3 bases, with 10 bases left between them. Study observations and caveats: Out of the top 100 tumor clones, a median approximately 57 were seen in adjacent lung. In the blood, greater T cell density corresponded to longer overall survival. Uninvolved adjacent lung, not tumor, had the highest T cell clonality.

Sequenced here: peripheral blood, sampled before any cancer treatment. The chain recombines TRBV30 with TRBJ1-5; perhaps TRBD1 as D (5 bases). The sequence came from a woman aged 40-69 years with stage I lung adenocarcinoma. The CDR3 sequence: CAWSADGTNQPQHF. Here the CDR3 DNA reads TGTGCCTGGAGTGCTGACGGGACCAATCAGCCCCAGCATTTT.